The 19 T cell receptor beta chains below were found in one sample sequenced in a study of blood T cell repertoires in COVID-19. Sequencing was performed with immunoSEQ multiplex PCR; in TCRdb, only in-frame clones are kept and a portion is missing. The sample lists 200,000 to 250,000 clones, 86% occurring once. Input material: peripheral blood. The origin of the receptors is a woman aged 50 to 65 with COVID-19, enrolled during active disease.

As regards this clone: At one boundary the junction diverges from the germline segment, which might be a read error. The gene calls are TRBV10-1 and TRBJ1-2; no definite D call. The germline CDR1 and CDR2 sequences are WNHNN and SYGVQD (reference sequence). The CDR3 length is 12 residues. In DNA, the CDR3 is TGCGCCACCAGTAAGGCCGGGGATGGCTACACCTTC. It is translated as CATSKAGDGYTF.

This chain uses TRBV28 with TRBJ1-4; the D is unclear. CDR1 and CDR2 (germline): MDHEN, SYDVKM. This CDR3 contains 15 residues. Between the trimmed V and J ends, which lost 6 bases and 6 bases, there was a span of 17 bases. CDR3 in amino acids: CASRLEGRSYEKLFF. Written as DNA, the CDR3 is TGTGCCAGCAGACTCGAAGGCAGGTCCTATGAAAAACTGTTTTTT.

This clone occurred a few times. The CDR3 loop reads CASSFGGQGRINTEAFF. DNA for the CDR3: TGTGCCAGCAGCTTTGGAGGACAGGGCAGAATTAACACTGAAGCTTTCTTT. The chain combines TRBV5-4 with TRBJ1-1; the match to TRBD1 covers 8 bases. With V trimmed by 2 bases and J by 2 bases, 11 bases remained unmatched. The CDR3 consists of 17 residues. From germline, CDR1 is SGHNT and CDR2 YYREEE (reference sequence).

The chain has TRBV25-1 and TRBJ1-6; TRBD1 aligns across 9 bases. Trimming at V came to 2 bases and at J to 7 bases, leaving 0 bases not matched to a gene. The CDR3 sequence is 14 residues long. From germline, CDR1 is MGHDK and CDR2 SYGVNS. The CDR3: CASSETGGNSPLHF. The CDR3 bases are TGTGCCAGCAGTGAAACAGGGGGCAATTCACCCCTCCACTTT.

The gene calls are TRBV11-3 and TRBJ2-6; TRBD1 is a possible D gene (7 bases). V lost 3 bases and J lost 0, with 15 bases in between. Germline CDR1 is SGHNT and CDR2 is YENEEA. This CDR3 contains 18 residues. The CDR3 spells CASSFRTGLSSGANVLTF. DNA of the CDR3: TGTGCCAGCAGCTTCAGGACAGGACTAAGCTCTGGGGCCAACGTCCTGACTTTC.

The gene calls are TRBV5-5 and TRBJ2-2; D uncertain. Trimming pared 0 bases from V and 5 bases from J, leaving 14 bases between. This CDR3 has 16 amino acids. Germline V gene sequence: CDR1 SGHKS, CDR2 YYEKEE (reference sequence). The CDR3 loop is CASSLVRQAPTGELFF. As DNA, the CDR3 is TGTGCCAGCAGCTTGGTCCGGCAGGCTCCGACCGGGGAGCTGTTTTTT.

The V gene is TRBV14, the J gene TRBJ1-1, with 8 bases that match TRBD1. Looked up from germline, CDR1 is SGHDN and CDR2 is FVKESK. The CDR3 has 14 residues. With V trimmed by 4 bases and J by 4 bases, 5 bases remained unmatched. The chain's CDR3 is CASSLGQGITEAFF. The CDR3 DNA reads as TGTGCCAGCAGCCTCGGACAGGGAATCACTGAAGCTTTCTTT.

This clone has just one count. The chain joins TRBV24-1 to TRBJ2-5, with 9 bases matching TRBD2. The junction had 5 bases not matched to a gene; V was cut back by 4 bases and J by 6 bases. CDR3 length: 14 residues. From germline, CDR1 is KGHDR and CDR2 SFDVKD. The CDR3, as DNA: TGTGCCACCAGTGAAGCGGGGGGAGGAAAGACCCAGTACTTC. Its protein is CATSEAGGGKTQYF.

This sequence joins TRBV27 and TRBJ2-3; D perhaps matches TRBD2 (7 bases). This CDR3 is built from 15 residues. V lost 3 bases, J lost 5 bases, and 15 bases lay in between. The germline CDR1 and CDR2 sequences are MNHEY and SMNVEV (reference sequence). The chain's CDR3 is CASSFTGGPLDTQYF. In DNA, the CDR3 is TGTGCCAGCAGTTTCACCGGGGGGCCCTTAGATACGCAGTATTTT.

This chain joins TRBV5-4 and TRBJ1-1; D uncertain. This CDR3 comprises 16 residues. Germline loops: CDR1 SGHNT, CDR2 YYREEE (reference sequence). Between the trimmed V and J ends, which lost 1 base and 1 base, there was a span of 14 bases. CDR3 sequence reads: CASSLTASPTNTEAFF. The DNA of the CDR3 is TGTGCCAGCAGCTTGACAGCCTCCCCGACGAACACTGAAGCTTTCTTT.

The V call is TRBV6-1, the J call TRBJ2-1; TRBD2 agrees at 10 bases. V shed 1 base, J shed 4 bases, and the junction held 7 bases outside the gene matches. The CDR3 sequence is 17 residues long. The germline CDR1 and CDR2 sequences are MNHNS and SASEGT. As DNA, the CDR3 is TGTGCCAGCAGTGAAGACTTACATAGCGGGGGGTACAATGAGCAGTTCTTC. This sequence encodes CASSEDLHSGGYNEQFF.

The J gene is TRBJ2-1, the V gene TRBV6-5; 10 bases align to TRBD1. The CDR3 is 15 residues long. J gave up 7 bases and V 7 bases, and 10 bases lay outside the gene matches. Germline CDR1 and CDR2: MNHEY and SVGAGI. Here the CDR3 DNA reads TGTGCCAGCACTTCTACAGACAGGGGGCTGAATGAGCAGTTCTTC. Protein sequence: CASTSTDRGLNEQFF.

This chain connects TRBV6-1 to TRBJ2-6; tentative D call: TRBD1 (6 bases). V shed 2 bases and J shed 0 bases, with 23 bases lying between them. Germline V lookup: CDR1 MNHNS, CDR2 SASEGT. This CDR3 region has 21 residues. CDR3 sequence reads: CASSENRYWTEQRSGANVLTF. CDR3 sequence (DNA): TGTGCCAGCAGTGAAAATCGGTATTGGACAGAGCAACGCTCTGGGGCCAACGTCCTGACTTTC.

The rearrangement joins TRBV30 to TRBJ1-2, with 9 bases identical to TRBD1. The CDR3 consists of 16 residues. The J segment lost 6 bases and the V segment lost 2 bases, leaving 13 bases of the junction unmatched. The V gene's germline CDR1 is GTSNPN and CDR2 SVGIG (reference sequence). CDR3 loop: CAWSILSGTGTDGYTF. The CDR3 DNA follows: TGTGCCTGGAGTATCCTATCTGGGACAGGGACGGATGGCTACACCTTC. The full variable domain, completed using reference TRBV30 and TRBJ1-2, is SQTIHQWPATLVQPVGSPLSLECTVEGTSNPNLYWYRQAAGRGLQLLFYSVGIGQISSEVPQNLSASRPQDRQFILSSKKLLLSDSGFYLCAWSILSGTGTDGYTFGSGTRLTVV.

V usage is TRBV7-8 and J usage is TRBJ2-6; D is possibly TRBD2 (6 bases). The CDR3 consists of 16 residues. V gave up 5 bases and J gave up 3 bases, with 14 bases separating them. Per germline, CDR1 SGHVS and CDR2 FQNEAQ. DNA for the CDR3: TGTGCCAGCAGCCCCTACCCGGGGGATGGGGCCAACGTCCTGACTTTC. It translates to CASSPYPGDGANVLTF.

This chain uses TRBV19 with TRBJ2-1; 10 nucleotides align to TRBD1. CDR1 and CDR2 (germline): LNHDA, SQIVND (reference sequence). V lost 6 bases and J lost 5; bases outside the gene matches: 4. The CDR3 runs 14 residues. For the CDR3, the DNA is TGTGCCAGTAGCCGGACAGGGGGGGACAATGAGCAGTTCTTC. Translated: CASSRTGGDNEQFF.

This clone was seen just once. This chain uses TRBV6-5 with TRBJ1-2; 12 nucleotides line up with TRBD1. Germline V CDR1 and CDR2: MNHEY, SVGAGI. The ends lost 8 bases at V and 8 bases at J; junction bases unmatched: 9. The CDR3 has 14 residues. The CDR3 sequence is CASVGTGGRGGYTF. Here the CDR3 DNA reads TGTGCCAGCGTGGGGACAGGGGGCCGAGGAGGCTACACCTTC.

The rearrangement links TRBV12-5 to TRBJ1-2; 9 bases align to TRBD1. The germline CDR1 and CDR2 sequences are LGHNT and FRNRAP. Germline trimming cut 5 bases from V and 1 base from J; bases unmatched to any gene: 11. This CDR3 is 17 amino acids long. The CDR3 nucleotides read TGTGCTAGTGGTCCGGGGACAGGGCCCGTCATTAACTATGGCTACACCTTC. Amino acids: CASGPGTGPVINYGYTF.

The chain links TRBV5-1 to TRBJ2-2; possibly TRBD2 for D (6 bases). The CDR3 runs to 15 residues. Germline lookup yields CDR1 SGHRS and CDR2 YFSETQ. V lost 2 bases and J lost 4, with 12 bases in between. CDR3 DNA: TGCGCCAGCAGCTTTGCGGGAAAGGGCACCGGGGAGCTGTTTTTT. This gives the protein CASSFAGKGTGELFF.